This is a list of T cell receptor beta chains from one sample in a study of blood T cell repertoires in COVID-19. Here immunoSEQ multiplex PCR was the method, and the copy in TCRdb shows in-frame clones only, minus some. Of 150,000 to 200,000 clones listed, 80% to 90% are singletons. Sequenced input: peripheral blood. The receptor source for this set is a man between 18 and 29 years old who had recovered from COVID-19. Both conserved end residues are part of each CDR3. Fields, in order: clone size, V gene, J gene, D gene, CDR3 protein, CDR3 DNA. A D gene is named only where the DNA matches it firmly. Clone size is given for some rows only: seen once, a few or many times, or a class if the clone is expanded.

size: -
V: TRBV6-5
J: TRBJ1-1
D: -
CDR3: CASSYSYTSNTEAFF
DNA: TGTGCCAGCAGTTACTCGTACACCTCGAACACTGAAGCTTTCTTT

size: -
V: TRBV5-1
J: TRBJ2-7
D: TRBD1
CDR3: CASSLDPAGGYEQYF
DNA: TGCGCCAGCAGCTTGGACCCCGCAGGGGGCTACGAGCAGTACTTC

size: -
V: TRBV19
J: TRBJ1-1
D: TRBD1
CDR3: CAISRGLGNTEAFF
DNA: TGTGCCATTAGTAGGGGGCTGGGAAACACTGAAGCTTTCTTT

size: -
V: TRBV5-1
J: TRBJ2-5
D: TRBD1
CDR3: CASSFGTGDLPETQYF
DNA: TGCGCCAGCAGCTTCGGGACAGGGGACCTTCCGGAGACCCAGTACTTC

size: once
V: TRBV12-3/TRBV12-4
J: TRBJ2-1
D: TRBD2
CDR3: CASSLGLADEQFF
DNA: TGTGCCAGCAGTTTGGGACTAGCGGATGAGCAGTTCTTC

size: few
V: TRBV4-3
J: TRBJ2-1
D: -
CDR3: CASTKGGDYNEQFF
DNA: TGCGCCAGCACGAAAGGCGGGGACTACAATGAGCAGTTCTTC

size: once
V: TRBV5-5
J: TRBJ2-5
D: TRBD2
CDR3: CASSLAGVQETQYF
DNA: TGTGCCAGCAGCTTAGCGGGGGTTCAAGAGACCCAGTACTTC

size: -
V: TRBV5-6
J: TRBJ2-7
D: TRBD1
CDR3: CASSSGTGLYEQYF
DNA: TGTGCCAGCAGCTCCGGGACAGGGCTCTACGAGCAGTACTTC

size: -
V: TRBV6-5
J: TRBJ1-2
D: TRBD1
CDR3: CASSPGQDKWGGYTF
DNA: TGTGCCAGCAGCCCGGGACAGGACAAGTGGGGTGGCTACACCTTC

size: -
V: TRBV25-1
J: TRBJ1-1
D: TRBD1
CDR3: CASSTYRGNTEAFF
DNA: TGTGCCAGCAGCACATACAGGGGGAACACTGAAGCTTTCTTT

size: -
V: TRBV19
J: TRBJ1-5
D: -
CDR3: CASGTFNQPQHF
DNA: TGTGCCAGCGGGACATTCAATCAGCCCCAGCATTTT

size: -
V: TRBV12-5
J: TRBJ1-4
D: TRBD1
CDR3: CASGLVWGYRGSEKLFF
DNA: TGTGCTAGTGGTTTGGTATGGGGATACAGGGGCTCTGAAAAACTGTTTTTT

size: -
V: TRBV30
J: TRBJ2-1
D: TRBD2
CDR3: CAWRQAGGPDGEQFF
DNA: TGTGCCTGGAGGCAAGCGGGAGGGCCGGACGGTGAGCAGTTCTTC

size: -
V: TRBV28
J: TRBJ1-4
D: -
CDR3: CASSSPGGLNEKLFF
DNA: TGTGCCAGCAGTTCCCCGGGGGGCCTCAATGAAAAACTGTTTTTT

size: few
V: TRBV24-1
J: TRBJ2-7
D: -
CDR3: CATSDLQGNEQYF
DNA: TGTGCCACCAGTGATTTGCAGGGAAACGAGCAGTACTTC

size: -
V: TRBV6-5
J: TRBJ1-1
D: -
CDR3: CASTLGGRSIEAFF
DNA: TGTGCCAGCACCTTAGGGGGACGCTCCATTGAAGCTTTCTTT

size: -
V: TRBV3-1/TRBV3-2
J: TRBJ1-5
D: TRBD1
CDR3: CASSPRDRGNQPQHF
DNA: TGTGCCAGCAGCCCCCGGGACAGGGGCAATCAGCCCCAGCATTTT

size: once
V: TRBV9
J: TRBJ1-6
D: -
CDR3: CASSGRGPRGDSPLHF
DNA: TGTGCCAGCAGCGGTCGCGGTCCCCGGGGGGACTCACCCCTCCACTTT

size: -
V: TRBV10-3
J: TRBJ1-1
D: -
CDR3: CAISGIQGNTEAFF
DNA: TGTGCCATCAGTGGAATTCAGGGGAACACTGAAGCTTTCTTT